This T cell receptor beta chain was recovered during a study of neurological immune-mediated disorders. Study conclusions and caveats: The greatest TCR clonal expansion occurred in HTLV-1-associated myelopathy and the least in multiple sclerosis, which fell below healthy controls.

The V gene end was trimmed by 3 bases and the J gene end by 4 bases; junction bases not matched to a gene: 7. The CDR3 consists of 15 residues. Looked up from germline, CDR1 is MGHDK and CDR2 is SYGVNS. This clonotype appeared many times. The antigen remains unidentified. By 5'RACE with 10-nucleotide random UMIs, the cDNA was made. MiXCR, run by TCRdb on the 5' RACE reads, gives a single entry per CDR3 protein. The profile shows some 80,000 distinct CDR3 sequences, 4.3% of them singletons. Time point described: longitudinal time-point 3. This TCR was recovered from a woman aged 55 to 70 with multiple sclerosis. Sequencing used PBMCs. This rearrangement joins TRBV25-1 to TRBJ1-1; 8 bases match TRBD1. In DNA, the CDR3 is TGTGCCAGCAGTGACTCAGGGGGCGCGGGCACTGAAGCTTTCTTT. Its translation: CASSDSGGAGTEAFF.